The entry that follows covers one TCR beta chain sequence. The record originates from a study of T-cell reconstitution after alpha-beta-depleted transplantation in children. CDR3 size: 17 residues. Germline CDR1 and CDR2: SGHNT and YYREEE (reference sequence). V gave up 3 bases and J gave up 3 bases; unmatched junction bases: 12. The library targeted TCRbeta and was prepared with unique molecular identifiers. TCRdb recomputed calls from the PCR reads with MiXCR, one row per CDR3 protein. The sample contains about 360,000 distinct CDR3 sequences, 13% of which appear only once. Here the sequenced sample was PBMCs, taken from the stem cell graft. The chain couples TRBV5-4 to TRBJ2-3, with TRBD2 matching 8 bases. This receptor was obtained from a human donor who donated a stem cell graft to a child with Fanconi anemia. The CDR3 is CASSSLPGTRVTDTQYF. DNA of the CDR3: TGTGCCAGCAGCTCTCTCCCCGGGACTAGAGTAACAGATACGCAGTATTTT.